This T cell receptor (beta chain) is from a study of blood T cell repertoires in COVID-19. The overall study: PBMCs, B-cell-depleted T cells, or T cells were the source of the cDNA or gDNA that made up the material.

The CDR3 spans 16 residues. V shed 1 base and J 8 bases; nucleotides not matched to a gene: 11. The V gene's germline CDR1 is SQVTM and CDR2 ANQGSEA. Authors' methods: Amplification of reference gene primers provided the estimated nucleated cell counts. Data came from immunoSEQ multiplex PCR; TCRdb stores just in-frame clones and leaves some out. The V and J calls and the clone size are those of that table, but D and trimming were determined from the DNA. The sample consists of about 230,000 clones, 81% of them appearing once. Material for sequencing was peripheral blood. The clonotype originates from a woman older than 75 with acute or convalescent COVID-19. The chain employs TRBV29-1 and TRBJ2-1, with 10 bases fitting TRBD2. CDR3 residues: CSVEVGVAGGHDEQFF. CDR3 nucleotide sequence: TGCAGCGTTGAAGTTGGGGTAGCGGGGGGTCATGATGAGCAGTTCTTC.